This entry lists 19 T cell receptor beta chains sequenced from one sample in a study of human versus mouse CDR3 diversity and MHC coevolution. Measured with immunoSEQ multiplex PCR; TCRdb has only the in-frame clones, and not every one. The profile shows around 59,000 clones, around 94% of them singletons. The sample comprised naive CD4+ T cells from blood. This sample's subset: CD45RO-negative CD62L-positive naive CD4 T cells. Every receptor here comes from a person in their 60s in good health.

The chain has TRBV5-4 and TRBJ2-7; 7 nucleotides line up with TRBD1. V lost 4 bases to trimming and J lost 4 bases; unmatched junction nucleotides: 5. The CDR3 extends over 13 amino acids. CDR1 and CDR2 from the germline V gene are SGHNT and YYREEE (reference sequence). CDR3 sequence (DNA): TGTGCCAGCAGCGTCCCGGGACAGTACGAGCAGTACTTC. Amino acid sequence: CASSVPGQYEQYF.

The gene calls are TRBV6-5 and TRBJ2-7; 8 nucleotides agree with TRBD1. V dropped 2 bases and J dropped 5; count of bases not matched to a gene: 5. The CDR3 totals 14 residues. Germline CDR1 and CDR2: MNHEY and SVGAGI. The CDR3 is CASSYQGASNEQYF. The CDR3 coding sequence is TGTGCCAGCAGTTACCAGGGGGCCTCGAACGAGCAGTACTTC.

This clone was recorded once. This sequence joins TRBV29-1 and TRBJ1-4; 9 bases are shared with TRBD1. The V segment lost 7 bases and the J segment 7 bases; nucleotides outside the gene matches: 7. Germline assignment: CDR1 SQVTM and CDR2 ANQGSEA. The CDR3 has 13 residues. This CDR3 is CSARDRAGEKLFF. The CDR3 DNA reads TGCAGCGCCAGGGACAGGGCAGGTGAAAAACTGTTTTTT.

The J gene is TRBJ1-5, the V gene TRBV28; TRBD1 might be the D (5 bases). This CDR3 spans 16 amino acids. Trimming shortened V by 5 bases and J by 2 bases, and 16 bases separated the two germline ends. Looked up from germline, CDR1 is MDHEN and CDR2 is SYDVKM. CDR3 DNA: TGTGCCAGCAGTCCCCACGCACCGGGGGGCAATCAGCCCCAGCATTTT. It codes for CASSPHAPGGNQPQHF.

This chain uses TRBV5-1 with TRBJ2-2, with a possible D match to TRBD1 (6 bases). Germline V lookup: CDR1 SGHRS, CDR2 YFSETQ. V lost 0 bases to trimming and J lost 4 bases, with 13 bases between them. This CDR3 is 16 amino acids long. The CDR3 nucleotides are TGCGCCAGCAGCTTGGATGGGGGCGCTAGCACCGGGGAGCTGTTTTTT. Translation gives CASSLDGGASTGELFF.

The chain joins TRBV15 to TRBJ2-7, with D possibly being TRBD1 (6 bases). V was trimmed by 0 bases and J by 3 bases, leaving 12 bases between them. CDR1 LNHNV and CDR2 YYDKDF come from the germline V gene (reference sequence). The CDR3 loop spans 15 amino acids. The DNA of the CDR3 is TGTGCCACCAGCAGAGATCACAGGGTCAACTACGAGCAGTACTTC. As protein: CATSRDHRVNYEQYF.

The rearrangement links TRBV5-6 to TRBJ2-7; TRBD1 matches 9 bases. Germline V CDR1 and CDR2: SGHDT, YYEEEE. This CDR3 region has 13 residues. J lost 7 bases, V lost 3 bases, and 5 bases had no gene match. CDR3 DNA: TGTGCCAGCAGCTCCGGGACAGGGAAAGAGCAGTACTTC. As protein: CASSSGTGKEQYF.

This clone appeared once. V is TRBV11-2 and J is TRBJ1-1; D remains unclear. This CDR3 has 15 amino acids. The V gene lost 4 bases and the J gene lost 0 bases, with 12 bases spanning the gap. Germline lookup yields CDR1 SGHAT and CDR2 FQNNGV. In DNA form, the CDR3 reads TGTGCCAGCAGCTCTACTTTATCCATGAACACTGAAGCTTTCTTT. Translating gives CASSSTLSMNTEAFF.

This clone appeared a single time. The genes are TRBV10-2 and TRBJ2-7, with TRBD1 matching 7 bases. Per germline, CDR1 WSHSY and CDR2 SAAADI. The CDR3 consists of 15 residues. With V trimmed by 0 bases and J by 2 bases, 4 bases remained unmatched. CDR3 in amino acids: CASSESGGGPYEQYF. For the CDR3, the DNA is TGCGCCAGCAGTGAGTCAGGGGGCGGCCCCTACGAGCAGTACTTC.

The chain carries TRBV12-5 and TRBJ2-1; D is perhaps TRBD2 (5 bases). Trimming took 5 bases from V and 5 from J, leaving 13 bases between them. The germline CDR1 and CDR2 sequences are LGHNT and FRNRAP. The CDR3 runs to 14 residues. CDR3 bases: TGTGCTAGTGGTCGGGGTAGCGCAGACAATGAGCAGTTCTTC. It encodes CASGRGSADNEQFF.

This clone was recorded once. The rearrangement joins TRBV12-5 to TRBJ1-1; D might be TRBD1 (5 bases). The V gene's germline CDR1 is LGHNT and CDR2 FRNRAP. The CDR3 contains 14 residues. Trimming removed 3 bases at V and 3 bases at J, with 11 bases between. The CDR3 DNA reads TGTGCTAGTGGTTTTTACCCGGGGGACACTGAAGCTTTCTTT. Its translation is CASGFYPGDTEAFF. Complete variable domain (other parts from reference TRBV12-5 and TRBJ1-1): DARVTQTPRHKVTEMGQEVTMRCQPILGHNTVFWYRQTMMQGLELLAYFRNRAPLDDSGMPKDRFSAEMPDATLATLKIQPSEPRDSAVYFCASGFYPGDTEAFFGQGTRLTVV.

The rearrangement uses TRBV5-4 and TRBJ2-5; possibly TRBD1 for D (6 bases). Germline V gene data show CDR1 as SGHNT and CDR2 as YYREEE (reference sequence). The CDR3 loop spans 13 amino acids. V was cut by 3 bases and J by 2 bases, with 8 bases left in between. The CDR3 DNA is TGTGCCAGCAGCTCAGGGGCTCAAGAGACCCAGTACTTC. Translated: CASSSGAQETQYF.

The rearrangement joins TRBV10-3 to TRBJ2-3; possible D gene TRBD2, 5 bases. Trimming stripped 3 bases from V and 0 bases from J, with 10 bases between. Germline-derived CDR1 and CDR2 are ENHRY and SYGVKD. This CDR3 comprises 15 residues. CDR3 loop: CAISELGSSTDTQYF. CDR3 sequence (DNA): TGTGCCATCAGTGAACTGGGGAGTAGCACAGATACGCAGTATTTT.

The J gene is TRBJ1-6, the V gene TRBV9; no reliable D call. Trimming removed 4 bases at V and 8 bases at J, with 13 bases between. Germline lookup yields CDR1 SGDLS and CDR2 YYNGEE. This CDR3 is built from 14 residues. CDR3 nucleotides: TGTGCCAGCAGCTCTCAGGCCTGGGATTCACCCCTCCACTTT. Amino acid sequence: CASSSQAWDSPLHF.

The chain is built from TRBV29-1 and TRBJ1-1, with TRBD1 as a possible D gene (6 bases). The CDR3 covers 13 residues. V lost 5 bases and J 0 bases, leaving 10 bases between the germline ends. Germline CDR1 is SQVTM and CDR2 is ANQGSEA. CDR3 in amino acids: CSVYRDLNTEAFF. The CDR3 DNA reads TGCAGCGTTTACAGGGATTTGAACACTGAAGCTTTCTTT.

The rearrangement links TRBV5-4 to TRBJ2-1; TRBD2 matches at 9 bases. CDR3 length equals 16 residues. V was clipped by 4 bases and J by 4 bases; unmatched bases: 9. The germline CDR1 and CDR2 sequences are SGHNT and YYREEE (reference sequence). The DNA of the CDR3 is TGTGCCAGCAGCCCGGCCATAGCGGGGGTTTACAATGAGCAGTTCTTC. This sequence encodes CASSPAIAGVYNEQFF.

The chain has TRBV9 and TRBJ2-3, with no clear D. V lost 0 bases, J lost 3 bases, and 11 bases lay in between. The CDR3 totals 15 residues. Germline V lookup: CDR1 SGDLS, CDR2 YYNGEE. This chain's CDR3 is CASSVAALGTDTQYF. The CDR3 DNA reads TGTGCCAGCAGCGTAGCGGCGCTCGGGACAGATACGCAGTATTTT.

V and J are TRBV10-3 and TRBJ2-6; maybe TRBD2 (6 bases). Germline V gene data show CDR1 as ENHRY and CDR2 as SYGVKD. V lost 6 bases, J lost 1 base, and 13 bases lay in between. CDR3 length equals 16 residues. The DNA for the CDR3 is TGTGCCATCAGGGGGGGACGGGGGTCTGGGGCCAACGTCCTGACTTTC. This translates into CAIRGGRGSGANVLTF.

The sample holds one count of this clone. The chain recombines TRBV5-6 with TRBJ1-2; TRBD1 matches at 9 bases. Germline V gives CDR1 SGHDT, CDR2 YYEEEE. The CDR3 runs 15 residues. V was clipped by 4 bases and J by 6 bases; unmatched bases: 10. The CDR3 bases are TGTGCCAGCAGCAATCTCCGGACAGGGGTGGATGGCTACACCTTC. This sequence encodes CASSNLRTGVDGYTF.